Listed below are T cell receptor beta chains from one sample, sequenced in a study of cytomegalovirus exposure and HLA in healthy donors. Repertoires were generated with immunoSEQ multiplex PCR, while TCRdb's copy carries only in-frame clones and drops some. The sample holds some 140,000 clones, about 90% seen once. Sequenced input: PBMCs. Receptors originate from a man aged 18 to 30 in good health and CMV-seronegative. CDR3s include the opening cysteine and the closing phenylalanine or tryptophan. The order of the fields is clone size, J gene, V gene, D gene, CDR3 protein, CDR3 DNA. The D gene is left open where the match is weak. Expanded clones get a size class; other rows say once, few or many, or leave the size out.

-,TRBJ1-1,TRBV7-9,-,CASSPQDISEAFF,TGTGCCAGCAGCCCACAAGACATATCTGAAGCTTTCTTT
-,TRBJ2-1,TRBV11-2,TRBD2,CASSLERGSSYNEQFF,TGTGCCAGCAGCTTAGAGCGGGGGAGCTCCTACAATGAGCAGTTCTTC
once,TRBJ1-4,TRBV9,-,CASSVGGSTNEKLFF,TGTGCCAGCAGCGTGGGGGGTTCAACTAATGAAAAACTGTTTTTT
-,TRBJ2-1,TRBV4-1,-,CASSQQTYNEQFF,TGCGCCAGCAGCCAGCAGACTTACAATGAGCAGTTCTTC
-,TRBJ2-7,TRBV5-5,TRBD1,CASSLAVWQGADEQYF,TGTGCCAGCAGCTTGGCCGTATGGCAGGGGGCGGACGAGCAGTACTTC
-,TRBJ1-2,TRBV6-1,TRBD1,CASRDRGLRDYGYTF,TGTGCCAGCAGGGACAGGGGGCTTCGAGACTATGGCTACACCTTC
-,TRBJ1-2,TRBV10-3,TRBD1,CAIRRGQGDYGYTF,TGTGCCATCAGGCGGGGACAGGGAGACTATGGCTACACCTTC
-,TRBJ1-1,TRBV18,-,CASSPRNTEAFF,TGTGCCAGCTCACCGAGGAACACTGAAGCTTTCTTT
few,TRBJ1-5,TRBV28,-,CASSSYRDGQPQHF,TGTGCCAGCAGTTCCTACAGGGATGGCCAGCCCCAGCATTTT
-,TRBJ1-3,TRBV18,-,CASSPGSSSGNTIYF,TGTGCCAGCTCCCCCGGGAGTAGCTCTGGAAACACCATATATTTT
-,TRBJ2-3,TRBV25-1,TRBD2,CASSERSGGTDTQYF,TGTGCCAGCAGTGAACGGTCGGGAGGAACAGATACGCAGTATTTT
-,TRBJ2-3,TRBV9,-,CASSPRVAATDTQYF,TGTGCCAGCAGCCCCCGGGTAGCGGCCACAGATACGCAGTATTTT
-,TRBJ2-1,TRBV11-2,TRBD2,CASSPQREYEQFF,TGTGCCAGCAGCCCACAGCGGGAGTATGAGCAGTTCTTC
-,TRBJ1-2,TRBV28,TRBD1,CASLGTGGFVNYGYTF,TGTGCCAGCCTAGGGACAGGGGGTTTCGTTAACTATGGCTACACCTTC
-,TRBJ1-5,TRBV5-6,TRBD1,CASSRTGLAQPQHF,TGTGCCAGCAGCCGGACAGGTCTGGCTCAGCCCCAGCATTTT
-,TRBJ2-5,TRBV5-6,TRBD1,CASSVDRGRETQYF,TGTGCCAGCAGCGTTGACAGGGGACGGGAGACCCAGTACTTC
-,TRBJ2-1,TRBV28,-,CASSPGGGATYNEQFF,TGTGCCAGCAGTCCAGGAGGGGGGGCCACCTACAATGAGCAGTTCTTC
-,TRBJ2-1,TRBV6-1,TRBD2,CASTFRGVRRNEQFF,TGTGCCAGCACCTTTCGGGGGGTCCGACGAAATGAGCAGTTCTTC
-,TRBJ2-6,TRBV13,-,CASSQRGRANVLTF,TGTGCCAGCAGCCAACGAGGGCGGGCCAACGTCCTGACTTTC
-,TRBJ2-7,TRBV28,-,CASSLSEAFLYEQYF,TGTGCCAGCAGTTTATCCGAGGCTTTCCTCTACGAGCAGTACTTC
-,TRBJ1-1,TRBV11-2,-,CASSFRGGNTEAFF,TGTGCCAGCAGCTTTAGGGGCGGGAACACTGAAGCTTTCTTT
-,TRBJ2-5,TRBV6-5,-,CASSYAGRLGETQYF,TGTGCCAGCAGTTACGCGGGACGGTTGGGAGAGACCCAGTACTTC
few,TRBJ1-1,TRBV5-6,-,CASSLTLTTLDTEAFF,TGTGCCAGCAGCTTGACCTTGACTACTTTGGACACTGAAGCTTTCTTT
-,TRBJ2-1,TRBV20-1,-,CSARYYNEQFF,TGCAGTGCCCGCTATTACAATGAGCAGTTCTTC
-,TRBJ2-3,TRBV19,TRBD2,CASSPTSGGDTQYF,TGTGCCAGTAGTCCAACTAGCGGGGGAGATACGCAGTATTTT
-,TRBJ2-7,TRBV5-1,-,CASSLASAANYEQYF,TGCGCCAGCAGCTTGGCCTCGGCAGCGAACTACGAGCAGTACTTC
-,TRBJ2-7,TRBV23-1,-,CASSQSGQDYEQYF,TGCGCCAGCAGTCAATCGGGGCAAGACTACGAGCAGTACTTC
-,TRBJ2-1,TRBV27,-,CASSLSSGEQFF,TGTGCCAGCAGTTTATCATCCGGTGAGCAGTTCTTC
-,TRBJ1-3,TRBV6-5,-,CASRRQPSSGNTIYF,TGTGCCAGCAGAAGACAGCCAAGCTCTGGAAACACCATATATTTT
once,TRBJ1-1,TRBV7-9,-,CASSSGGQYTEAFF,TGTGCCAGCAGCTCCGGTGGACAGTACACTGAAGCTTTCTTT
-,TRBJ2-2,TRBV7-9,TRBD2,CASSLLVGLEITGELFF,TGTGCCAGCAGCTTACTGGTGGGACTAGAAATCACCGGGGAGCTGTTTTTT
-,TRBJ1-1,TRBV5-1,TRBD1,CASSWAGTENTEAFF,TGCGCCAGCAGCTGGGCCGGGACAGAGAACACTGAAGCTTTCTTT
-,TRBJ2-7,TRBV4-1,-,CASSQGRGARYEQYF,TGCGCCAGCAGCCAAGGCCGGGGGGCAAGGTACGAGCAGTACTTC
-,TRBJ2-7,TRBV6-1,-,CASSEYYEQYF,TGTGCCAGCAGTGAGTATTACGAGCAGTACTTC